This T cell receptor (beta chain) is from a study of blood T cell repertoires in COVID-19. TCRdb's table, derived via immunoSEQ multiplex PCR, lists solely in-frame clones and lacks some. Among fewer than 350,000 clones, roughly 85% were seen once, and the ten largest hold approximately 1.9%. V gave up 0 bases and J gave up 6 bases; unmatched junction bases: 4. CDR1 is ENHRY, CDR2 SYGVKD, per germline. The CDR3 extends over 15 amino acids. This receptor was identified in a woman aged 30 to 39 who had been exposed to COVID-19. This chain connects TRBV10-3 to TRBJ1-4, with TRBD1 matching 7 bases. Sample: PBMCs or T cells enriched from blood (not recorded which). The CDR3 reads CAISESTGTDEKLFF. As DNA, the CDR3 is TGTGCCATCAGTGAGTCGACCGGGACAGATGAAAAACTGTTTTTT.